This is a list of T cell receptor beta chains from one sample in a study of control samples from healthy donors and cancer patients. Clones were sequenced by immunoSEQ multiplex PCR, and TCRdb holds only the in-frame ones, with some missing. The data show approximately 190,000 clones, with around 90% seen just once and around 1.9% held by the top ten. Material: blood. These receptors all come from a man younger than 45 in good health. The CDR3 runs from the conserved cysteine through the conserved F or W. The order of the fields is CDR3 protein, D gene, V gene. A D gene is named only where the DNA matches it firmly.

CASSSRASGGNTIYF - TRBV7-9
CASSFTGGPTGEQFF TRBD2 TRBV6-6
CASRDLDRGGSPLHF TRBD1 TRBV2
CASSYGTGFSYEQYF TRBD1 TRBV7-6
CASSLIGFPRDEQFF - TRBV7-3
CASRAVRAGSPLHF - TRBV2
CATSRGTNTEAFF - TRBV15
CASNRRNSNQPQHF - TRBV2
CASANFRITGWDNSPLHF - TRBV18
CASNPLRWAGELFF - TRBV6-5
CATSRDHTYGYTF - TRBV15
CASGGTGYVSFF TRBD1 TRBV12-5
CASRFSPGGYGYTF - TRBV19
CASSLAQGGPQHF - TRBV7-8
CASTLRRRMNTEAFF - TRBV6-5
CASSTGAGLSTEAFF TRBD1 TRBV10-1
CASSLDMNYEQYF - TRBV7-3
CASSVQNSQHYEQYF - TRBV4-1
CASSETGVDTEAFF TRBD1 TRBV5-1
CASSPQGADRGGYTF - TRBV7-3
CASSPGSEQFF - TRBV9
CASSAGGRTQYF - TRBV21-1